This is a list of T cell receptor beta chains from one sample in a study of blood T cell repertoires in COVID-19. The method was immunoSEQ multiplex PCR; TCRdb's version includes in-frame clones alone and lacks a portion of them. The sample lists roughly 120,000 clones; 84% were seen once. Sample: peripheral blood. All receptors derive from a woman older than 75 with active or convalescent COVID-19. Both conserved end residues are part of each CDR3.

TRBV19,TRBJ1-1,CASSPLGQGLQSRTEAFF
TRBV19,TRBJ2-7,CASSRGQGAREQYF
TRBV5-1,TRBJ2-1,CASSLYWTSGSMTYNEQFF
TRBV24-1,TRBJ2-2,CATSDPGTSGRLSGPGELFF
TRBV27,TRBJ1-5,CASSLKPRGSEPQHF
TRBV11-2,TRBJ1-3,CASSLEPVSGNTIYF
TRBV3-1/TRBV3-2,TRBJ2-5,CASSQGSGGGETQYF
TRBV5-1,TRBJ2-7,CASSFQAGGGSYEQYF
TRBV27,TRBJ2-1,CASTPGTSGRAGPNEQFF
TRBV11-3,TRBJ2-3,CASSLDRSTDTQYF
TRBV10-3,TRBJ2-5,CAISESTWGETQYF
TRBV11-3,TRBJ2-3,CASSLDLTDTQYF
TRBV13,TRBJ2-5,CASSAGQGMWRAQETQYF
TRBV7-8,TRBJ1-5,CASTGTGPHQPQHF
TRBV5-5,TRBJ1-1,CASSSRGTEAFF
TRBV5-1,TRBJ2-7,CASSLGGTGAYEQYF
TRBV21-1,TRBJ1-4,CASSKKRVSPDEKLFF
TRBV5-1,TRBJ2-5,CASSLNNQGVGETQYF
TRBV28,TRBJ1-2,CASSPSRGDGYTF
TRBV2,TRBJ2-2,CASKAGTGINTGELFF
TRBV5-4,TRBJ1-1,CASTRGRNTEAFF
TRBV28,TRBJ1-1,CASTMGGMNTEAFF
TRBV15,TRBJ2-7,CATSRGSRDRGKYEQYF
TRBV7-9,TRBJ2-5,CASSSGTGRAETQYF
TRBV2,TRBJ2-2,CASSGLAGNTGELFF
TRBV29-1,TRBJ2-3,CSVTRLAGGDTQYF
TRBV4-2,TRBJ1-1,CASSPQRGNTEAFF
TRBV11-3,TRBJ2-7,CASSLTGTDYEQYF
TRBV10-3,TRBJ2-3,CAIRRQGSTDTQYF